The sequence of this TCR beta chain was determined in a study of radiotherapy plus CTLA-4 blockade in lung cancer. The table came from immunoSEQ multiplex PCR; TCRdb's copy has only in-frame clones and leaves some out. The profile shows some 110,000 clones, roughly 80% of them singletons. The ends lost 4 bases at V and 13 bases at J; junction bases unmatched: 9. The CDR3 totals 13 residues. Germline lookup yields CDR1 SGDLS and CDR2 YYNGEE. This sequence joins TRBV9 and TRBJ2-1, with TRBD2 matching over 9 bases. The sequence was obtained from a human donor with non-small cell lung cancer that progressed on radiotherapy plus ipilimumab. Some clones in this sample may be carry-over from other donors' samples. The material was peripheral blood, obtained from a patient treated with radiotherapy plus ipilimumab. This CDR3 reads CASSPYSGGFQFF. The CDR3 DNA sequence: TGTGCCAGCAGCCCCTATAGCGGGGGATTCCAGTTCTTC.